This passage covers 10 T cell receptor beta chains from one sample sequenced in a study of blood T cell repertoires in COVID-19. Sequencing was performed with immunoSEQ multiplex PCR; in TCRdb, only in-frame clones are kept and a portion is missing. The data hold some 120,000 clones, with 85% to 90% observed a single time. Sequences were obtained from peripheral blood. These receptors all come from a woman at least 80 years old with acute or convalescent COVID-19.

The chain uses TRBV11-2 and TRBJ1-3, with 7 bases aligning to TRBD1. Germline CDR1 reads SGHAT; CDR2 reads FQNNGV. The CDR3 contains 15 residues. V trimming: 2 bases; J trimming: 2 bases; junction bases outside the gene matches: 3. CDR3 sequence: CASSLIGTAGNTIYF. CDR3 nucleotides: TGTGCCAGCAGCTTAATCGGGACAGCTGGAAACACCATATATTTT.

This sequence joins TRBV2 and TRBJ1-1; TRBD1 matches at 10 bases. V gave up 8 bases and J gave up 5 bases; unmatched junction bases: 8. Looked up from germline, CDR1 is SNHLY and CDR2 is FYNNEI. The CDR3 sequence is 14 residues long. The CDR3 loop reads CASQTDRGRTEAFF. As DNA, the CDR3 is TGTGCCAGCCAAACCGACAGGGGGCGAACTGAAGCTTTCTTT.

The chain combines TRBV6-2 or TRBV6-3 with TRBJ2-2; 9 bases are a match to TRBD2. V shed 6 bases, J shed 4 bases, and the junction held 9 bases outside the gene matches. The CDR3 covers 16 residues. Germline CDR1 and CDR2: MNHEY and SVGEGT. CDR3 bases: TGTGCCAGCAGCCGGGACCTAGCGGGACTCACCGGGGAGCTGTTTTTT. Its translation is CASSRDLAGLTGELFF.

The V and J genes are TRBV20-1 and TRBJ2-1, with a possible D match to TRBD1 (5 bases). The germline V gene has CDR1 DFQATT and CDR2 SNEGSKA (reference sequence). V shed 5 bases and J shed 6 bases, with 8 bases lying between them. The CDR3 is 11 amino acids. The chain's CDR3 is CSAATANEQFF. DNA for the CDR3: TGCAGTGCTGCGACAGCCAATGAGCAGTTCTTC.

This rearrangement joins TRBV4-1 to TRBJ1-2; TRBD1 is a possible D gene (5 bases). Germline-derived CDR1 and CDR2 are MGHRA and YSYEKL. The CDR3 is 17 amino acids. Trimming removed 1 base from V and 5 bases from J, with 20 bases in between. The CDR3 bases are TGCGCCAGCAGCCAAGGAGGTCGCGGGGCTCTCATTTATGGCTACACCTTC. This sequence encodes CASSQGGRGALIYGYTF.

The CDR3 loop is CASTRPRQTEAFF. CDR3 DNA: TGTGCCAGCACCCGCCCCCGACAGACTGAAGCTTTCTTT. This chain uses TRBV28 with TRBJ1-1; possibly TRBD1 for D (5 bases). V dropped 7 bases and J dropped 5 bases, with 14 bases sitting between them. The CDR3 covers 13 residues. Germline lookup yields CDR1 MDHEN and CDR2 SYDVKM.

This clone was counted between two and nine times. V usage is TRBV7-2 and J usage is TRBJ1-2; TRBD1 matches 7 bases. This CDR3 region has 15 residues. Germline V lookup: CDR1 SGHTA, CDR2 FQGNSA. V lost 5 bases, J lost 3 bases, and 9 bases stayed unmatched. The CDR3, as DNA: TGTGCCAGCAGCCTTACCCCGACAGGGCACTATGGCTACACCTTC. The encoded protein is CASSLTPTGHYGYTF. The variable domain in full, with the rest retrieved from reference TRBV7-2 and TRBJ1-2, is GAGVSQSPSNKVTEKGKDVELRCDPISGHTALYWYRQSLGQGLEFLIYFQGNSAPDKSGLPSDRFSAERTGGSVSTLTIQRTQQEDSAVYLCASSLTPTGHYGYTFGSGTRLTVV.

This clone occurred once. V and J are TRBV13 and TRBJ1-4, with D possibly matching TRBD1 (5 bases). V lost 0 bases and J 8 bases, leaving 16 bases between the germline ends. Germline V gene sequence: CDR1 PRHDT, CDR2 FYEKMQ (reference sequence). The CDR3 spans 16 residues. In DNA form, the CDR3 reads TGTGCCAGCAGCTTAGGCCTGGGGACTTTGGAGGAAAAACTGTTTTTT. Translated: CASSLGLGTLEEKLFF.

The CDR3 region is CASSSRAQRRGAEAFF. As DNA, the CDR3 is TGTGCCAGCAGCTCAAGGGCACAACGCAGGGGTGCTGAAGCTTTCTTT. The J gene is TRBJ1-1, the V gene TRBV6-6, with D perhaps TRBD1 (6 bases). Germline values: CDR1 MNHNY, CDR2 SVGAGI (reference sequence). This CDR3 region has 16 residues. The ends were cut back, 6 bases at V and 6 bases at J, with 23 bases in the middle.

V usage is TRBV14 and J usage is TRBJ1-2, with D perhaps matching TRBD1 (5 bases). The germline V and J ends were trimmed by 4 bases and 3 bases, with 15 bases remaining between them. Germline V gene sequence: CDR1 SGHDN, CDR2 FVKESK. The CDR3 is made up of 15 amino acids. The CDR3 DNA follows: TGTGCCAGCAGCCCACAAGGGGTTGAGCACTATGGCTACACCTTC. It specifies CASSPQGVEHYGYTF.